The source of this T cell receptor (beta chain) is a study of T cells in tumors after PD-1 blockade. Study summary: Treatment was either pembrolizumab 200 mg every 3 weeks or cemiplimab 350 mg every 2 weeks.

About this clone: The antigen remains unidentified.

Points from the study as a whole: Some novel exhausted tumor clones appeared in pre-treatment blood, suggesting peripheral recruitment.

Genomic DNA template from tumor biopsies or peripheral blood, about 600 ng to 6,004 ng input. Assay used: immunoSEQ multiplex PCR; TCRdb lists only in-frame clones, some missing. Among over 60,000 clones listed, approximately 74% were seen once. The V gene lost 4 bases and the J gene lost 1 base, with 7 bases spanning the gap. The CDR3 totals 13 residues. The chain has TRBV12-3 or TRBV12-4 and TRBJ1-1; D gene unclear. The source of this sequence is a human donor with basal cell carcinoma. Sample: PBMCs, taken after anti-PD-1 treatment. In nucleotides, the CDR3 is TGTGCCAGCAGTTCAAAACAGAACACTGAAGCTTTCTTT. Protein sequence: CASSSKQNTEAFF.